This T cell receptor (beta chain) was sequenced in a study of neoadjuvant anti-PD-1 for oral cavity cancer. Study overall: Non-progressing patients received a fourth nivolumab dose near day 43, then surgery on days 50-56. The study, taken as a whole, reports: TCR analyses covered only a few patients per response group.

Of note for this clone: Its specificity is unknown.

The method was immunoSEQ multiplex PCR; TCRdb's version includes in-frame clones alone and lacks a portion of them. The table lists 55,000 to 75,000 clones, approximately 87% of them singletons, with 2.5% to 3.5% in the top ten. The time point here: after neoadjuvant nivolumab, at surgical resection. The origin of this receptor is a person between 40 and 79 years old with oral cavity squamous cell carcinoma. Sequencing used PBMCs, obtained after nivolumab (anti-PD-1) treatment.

The CDR3 DNA reads as TGTGCCTCTAGGATGCTTAGGAACACTGAAGCTTTCTTT. It codes for CASRMLRNTEAFF. This sequence joins TRBV7-3 and TRBJ1-1; D unresolved. This CDR3 has 13 residues. With 11 bases removed from V and 1 base from J, the gap between germline ends came to 14 bases. CDR1 SGHTA and CDR2 FQGTGA come from the germline V gene.